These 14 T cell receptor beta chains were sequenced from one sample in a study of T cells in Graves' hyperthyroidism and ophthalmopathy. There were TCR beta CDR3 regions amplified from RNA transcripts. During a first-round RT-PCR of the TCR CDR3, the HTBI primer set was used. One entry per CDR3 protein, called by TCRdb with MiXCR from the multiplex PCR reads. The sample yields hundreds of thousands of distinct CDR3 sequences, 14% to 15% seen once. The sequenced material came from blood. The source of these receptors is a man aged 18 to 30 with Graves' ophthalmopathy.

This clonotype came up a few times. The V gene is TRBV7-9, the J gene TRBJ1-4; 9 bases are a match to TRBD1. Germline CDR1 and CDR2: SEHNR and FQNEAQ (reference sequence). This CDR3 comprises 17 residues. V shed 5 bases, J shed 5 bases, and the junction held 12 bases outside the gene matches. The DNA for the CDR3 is TGTGCCAGCAGCCAGACGTCCACCGGGACAGGGAATGAAAAACTGTTTTTT. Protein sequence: CASSQTSTGTGNEKLFF.

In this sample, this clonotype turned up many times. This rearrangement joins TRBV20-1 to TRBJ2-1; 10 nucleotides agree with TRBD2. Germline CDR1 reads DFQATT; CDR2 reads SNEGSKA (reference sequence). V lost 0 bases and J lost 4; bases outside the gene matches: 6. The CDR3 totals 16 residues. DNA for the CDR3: TGCAGTGCTAGAGACCACGGACTAGCGGAGTACAATGAGCAGTTCTTC. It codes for CSARDHGLAEYNEQFF.

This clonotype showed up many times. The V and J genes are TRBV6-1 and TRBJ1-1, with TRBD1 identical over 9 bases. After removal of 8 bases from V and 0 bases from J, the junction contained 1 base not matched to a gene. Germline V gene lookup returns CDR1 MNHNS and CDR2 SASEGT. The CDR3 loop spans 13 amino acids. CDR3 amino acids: CASGTGMNTEAFF. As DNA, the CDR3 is TGTGCCAGCGGGACAGGGATGAACACTGAAGCTTTCTTT.

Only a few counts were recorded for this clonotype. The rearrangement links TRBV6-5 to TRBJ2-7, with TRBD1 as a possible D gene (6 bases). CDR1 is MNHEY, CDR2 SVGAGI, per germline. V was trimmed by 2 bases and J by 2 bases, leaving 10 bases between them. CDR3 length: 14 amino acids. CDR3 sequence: CASSYVQGTYEQYF. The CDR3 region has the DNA TGTGCCAGCAGTTACGTACAGGGAACCTACGAGCAGTACTTC.

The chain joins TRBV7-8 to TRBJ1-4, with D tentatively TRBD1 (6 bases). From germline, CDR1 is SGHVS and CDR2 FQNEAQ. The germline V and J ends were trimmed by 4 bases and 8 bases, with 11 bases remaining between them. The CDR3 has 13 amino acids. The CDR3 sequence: CASSSTGREKLFF. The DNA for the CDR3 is TGTGCCAGCAGCTCAACAGGGAGGGAAAAACTGTTTTTT.

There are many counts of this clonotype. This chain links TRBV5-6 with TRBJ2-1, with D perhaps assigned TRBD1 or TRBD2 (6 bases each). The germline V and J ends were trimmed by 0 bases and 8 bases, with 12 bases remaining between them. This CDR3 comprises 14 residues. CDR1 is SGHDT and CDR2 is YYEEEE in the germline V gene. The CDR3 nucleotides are TGTGCCAGCAGCTTGGCTTACAGGGAGGATGAGCAGTTCTTC. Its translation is CASSLAYREDEQFF.

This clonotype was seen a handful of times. The CDR3 DNA follows: TGTGCCAGCAGTTTCGGGGGTCCCCATCAAGAGACCCAGTACTTC. Translated: CASSFGGPHQETQYF. J is TRBJ2-5 and V is TRBV27; D may be TRBD2 (6 bases). V shed 3 bases and J shed 2 bases, with 13 bases lying between them. Germline values: CDR1 MNHEY, CDR2 SMNVEV (reference sequence). The CDR3 has 15 amino acids.

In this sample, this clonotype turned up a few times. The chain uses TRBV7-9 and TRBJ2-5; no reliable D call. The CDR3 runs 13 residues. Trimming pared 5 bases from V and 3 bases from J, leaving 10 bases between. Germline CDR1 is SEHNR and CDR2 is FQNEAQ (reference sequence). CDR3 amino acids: CASSPWVEETQYF. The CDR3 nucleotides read TGTGCCAGCAGCCCGTGGGTTGAAGAGACCCAGTACTTC.

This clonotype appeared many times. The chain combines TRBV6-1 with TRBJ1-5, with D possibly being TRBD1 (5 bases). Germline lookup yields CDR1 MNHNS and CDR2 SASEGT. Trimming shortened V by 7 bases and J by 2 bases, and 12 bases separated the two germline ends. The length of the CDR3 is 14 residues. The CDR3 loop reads CASIGGLGNQPQHF. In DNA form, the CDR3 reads TGTGCCAGCATTGGGGGATTAGGCAATCAGCCCCAGCATTTT.

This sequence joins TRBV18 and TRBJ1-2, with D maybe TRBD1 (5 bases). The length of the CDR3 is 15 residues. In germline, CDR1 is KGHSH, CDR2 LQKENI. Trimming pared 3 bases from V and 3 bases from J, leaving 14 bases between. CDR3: CASSPQRGEDYGYTF. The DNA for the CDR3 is TGTGCCAGCTCACCCCAGCGGGGGGAGGACTATGGCTACACCTTC.

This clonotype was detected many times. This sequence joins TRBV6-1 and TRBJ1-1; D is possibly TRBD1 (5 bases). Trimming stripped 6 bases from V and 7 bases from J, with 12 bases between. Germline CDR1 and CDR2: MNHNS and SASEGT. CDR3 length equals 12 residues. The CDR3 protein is CASRRVTVEAFF. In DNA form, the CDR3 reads TGTGCCAGCAGGAGGGTGACAGTTGAAGCTTTCTTT.

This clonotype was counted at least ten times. The CDR3 nucleotides are TGCAGTGCTAGTTCCCCCAAGAACACTGAAGCTTTCTTT. It specifies CSASSPKNTEAFF. The gene calls are TRBV20-1 and TRBJ1-1, with no clear D. V was trimmed by 3 bases and J by 1 base, leaving 9 bases between them. The CDR3 runs 13 residues. Germline V CDR1 and CDR2: DFQATT, SNEGSKA (reference sequence).

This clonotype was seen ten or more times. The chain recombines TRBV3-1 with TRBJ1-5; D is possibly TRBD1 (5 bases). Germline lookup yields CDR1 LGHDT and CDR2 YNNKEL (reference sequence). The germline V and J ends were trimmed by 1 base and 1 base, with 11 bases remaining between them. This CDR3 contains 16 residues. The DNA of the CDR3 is TGTGCCAGCAGCCAAGGATCAGGGTTCAGCAATCAGCCCCAGCATTTT. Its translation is CASSQGSGFSNQPQHF.

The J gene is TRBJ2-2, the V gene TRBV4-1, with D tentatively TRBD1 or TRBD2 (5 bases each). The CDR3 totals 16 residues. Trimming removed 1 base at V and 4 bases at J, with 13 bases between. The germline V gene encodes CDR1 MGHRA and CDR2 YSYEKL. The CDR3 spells CASSQGGRDPTGELFF. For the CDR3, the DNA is TGCGCCAGCAGCCAAGGGGGACGGGACCCCACCGGGGAGCTGTTTTTT.